These 13 T cell receptor beta chains were sequenced from one sample in a study of CD8 T cells in Susac syndrome. It was with random hexamers that 0.5 to 1 ug RNA was reverse transcribed. TCRdb reprocessed the immunoSEQ multiplex PCR reads via MiXCR and lists one record per CDR3 protein. The repertoire has 200,000 or so distinct CDR3 sequences, roughly nine tenths of them found once; the top ten carry about 0.13%. The sequencing input was CD8+ T cells from PBMCs. Receptors originate from a human donor with multiple sclerosis.

The rearrangement joins TRBV9 to TRBJ2-1; TRBD2 agrees at 14 bases. The V and J ends lost 3 bases and 8 bases, in that order; junction bases with no gene match: 4. The CDR3 totals 15 residues. CDR1 is SGDLS, CDR2 YYNGEE, per germline. The CDR3 loop is CASSDQGLAGDEQFF. As DNA, the CDR3 is TGTGCCAGCAGCGACCAGGGACTAGCGGGAGATGAGCAGTTCTTC. Looking up the rest from reference TRBV9 and TRBJ2-1 gives the full variable domain: DSGVTQTPKHLITATGQRVTLRCSPRSGDLSVYWYQQSLDQGLQFLIQYYNGEERAKGNILERFSAQQFPDLHSELNLSSLELGDSALYFCASSDQGLAGDEQFFGPGTRLTVL.

The rearrangement links TRBV4-2 to TRBJ2-5; 8 nucleotides agree with TRBD1. The germline V gene encodes CDR1 LGHNA and CDR2 YNFKEQ. With V trimmed by 1 base and J by 6 bases, 1 base remained unmatched. The CDR3 runs to 13 residues. The CDR3 loop reads CASSQARGQTQYF. CDR3 DNA: TGTGCCAGCAGCCAAGCCAGGGGGCAGACCCAGTACTTC.

V gene TRBV7-9 combines with J gene TRBJ2-7; D gene uncertain. Germline assignment: CDR1 SEHNR and CDR2 FQNEAQ (reference sequence). The CDR3 consists of 13 residues. The ends were cut back, 4 bases at V and 3 bases at J, with 10 bases in the middle. The DNA for the CDR3 is TGTGCCAGCAGCTCTGCCGACGGCTACGAGCAGTACTTC. This codes for CASSSADGYEQYF. Supplemented by reference TRBV7-9 and TRBJ2-7, the full variable domain reads DTGVSQNPRHKITKRGQNVTFRCDPISEHNRLYWYRQTLGQGPEFLTYFQNEAQLEKSRLLSDRFSAERPKGSFSTLEIQRTEQGDSAMYLCASSSADGYEQYFGPGTRLTVT.

The chain employs TRBV27 and TRBJ2-5; TRBD1 agrees at 10 bases. V was pared by 4 bases and J by 4 bases, with 3 bases of the junction left unmatched. The CDR3 sequence is 14 residues long. Germline V gene data show CDR1 as MNHEY and CDR2 as SMNVEV (reference sequence). The CDR3 bases are TGTGCCAGCAGTTCCCGGACAGGGGGAGAGACCCAGTACTTC. Residues: CASSSRTGGETQYF.

The chain employs TRBV12-3 or TRBV12-4 and TRBJ2-1; D is ambiguous. CDR3 size: 12 residues. Trimming cost V 5 bases and J 8 bases, with 10 bases left between them. As DNA, the CDR3 is TGTGCCAGCAGTCCCAAGGTCGATGAGCAGTTCTTC. Translation gives CASSPKVDEQFF.

This chain connects TRBV11-2 to TRBJ2-7, with D possibly being TRBD2 (6 bases). V was pared by 5 bases and J by 6 bases, with 11 bases between. This CDR3 is 12 amino acids long. Germline V CDR1 and CDR2: SGHAT, FQNNGV. CDR3 in amino acids: CASSQGGAEQYF. The CDR3 DNA is TGTGCCAGCAGCCAGGGAGGAGCCGAGCAGTACTTC.

The rearrangement joins TRBV7-9 to TRBJ2-2, with a tentative D call TRBD1 (6 bases). The CDR3 extends over 15 amino acids. The V and J ends lost 6 bases and 5 bases respectively, with 16 bases between them. Germline CDR1 and CDR2: SEHNR and FQNEAQ (reference sequence). In DNA, the CDR3 is TGTGCCAGCAGGATGGTTACCGGGACAACCGGGGAGCTGTTTTTT. It specifies CASRMVTGTTGELFF.

The chain is built from TRBV18 and TRBJ2-2, with D hard to call. The CDR3 spans 13 residues. Germline-derived CDR1 and CDR2 are KGHSH and LQKENI. V lost 3 bases to trimming and J lost 6 bases, with 8 bases between them. DNA for the CDR3: TGTGCCAGCTCACCCGACGGATCCGGGGAGCTGTTTTTT. Translated, it gives CASSPDGSGELFF.

The chain employs TRBV29-1 and TRBJ2-1; 9 bases line up with TRBD2. Germline V gene lookup returns CDR1 SQVTM and CDR2 ANQGSEA. This CDR3 is 17 amino acids long. V shed 3 bases and J 4 bases; nucleotides not matched to a gene: 13. This chain's CDR3 is CSVDSAWTSALYNEQFF. The CDR3 nucleotides read TGCAGCGTTGATAGTGCCTGGACTAGCGCATTATACAATGAGCAGTTCTTC.

This clonotype was seen more than once but under ten times. The chain carries TRBV7-8 and TRBJ1-1; D perhaps matches TRBD1 (5 bases). The CDR3 length is 15 residues. CDR1 is SGHVS, CDR2 FQNEAQ, per germline. The germline V and J ends were trimmed by 1 base and 0 bases, with 9 bases remaining between them. The CDR3 nucleotides read TGTGCCAGCAGCTTAGAGGCAGGGTTGAACACTGAAGCTTTCTTT. Its translation: CASSLEAGLNTEAFF.

V usage is TRBV7-9 and J usage is TRBJ2-6; possibly TRBD1 for D (6 bases). Germline V lookup: CDR1 SEHNR, CDR2 FQNEAQ (reference sequence). The CDR3 runs to 19 residues. V dropped 6 bases and J dropped 0 bases, with 21 bases sitting between them. The CDR3 loop is CASRPRVGGHISGANVLTF. As DNA, the CDR3 is TGTGCCAGCAGGCCCAGAGTTGGGGGCCACATCTCTGGGGCCAACGTCCTGACTTTC. Drawing the rest from reference TRBV7-9 and TRBJ2-6, the complete variable domain is DTGVSQNPRHKITKRGQNVTFRCDPISEHNRLYWYRQTLGQGPEFLTYFQNEAQLEKSRLLSDRFSAERPKGSFSTLEIQRTEQGDSAMYLCASRPRVGGHISGANVLTFGAGSRLTVL.

The chain combines TRBV19 with TRBJ2-2; perhaps TRBD1 as D (6 bases). The germline CDR1 and CDR2 sequences are LNHDA and SQIVND (reference sequence). CDR3 length: 14 residues. V was cut by 5 bases and J by 2 bases, with 9 bases left in between. The chain's CDR3 is CASSWGPNTGELFF. For the CDR3, the DNA is TGTGCCAGTAGTTGGGGGCCAAACACCGGGGAGCTGTTTTTT.

The chain has TRBV7-3 and TRBJ2-3; 11 bases line up with TRBD2. The CDR3 extends over 15 amino acids. Trimming removed 3 bases from V and 2 bases from J; junction bases left unmatched: 1. Germline CDR1 and CDR2: SGHTA and FQGTGA. The CDR3 bases are TGTGCCAGCAGCTTTAGCGGGGGGGCCACAGATACGCAGTATTTT. Amino acids: CASSFSGGATDTQYF.